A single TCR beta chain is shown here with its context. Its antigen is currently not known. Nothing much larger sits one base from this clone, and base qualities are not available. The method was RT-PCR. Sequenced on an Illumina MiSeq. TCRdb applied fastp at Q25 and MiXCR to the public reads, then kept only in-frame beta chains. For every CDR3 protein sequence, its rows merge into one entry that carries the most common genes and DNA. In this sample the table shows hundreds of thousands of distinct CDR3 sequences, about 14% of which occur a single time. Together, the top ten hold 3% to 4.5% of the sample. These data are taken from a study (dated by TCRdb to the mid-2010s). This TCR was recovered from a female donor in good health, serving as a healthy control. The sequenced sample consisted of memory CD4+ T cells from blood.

The DNA is as follows: TGCAGTGCTAGTCCCAGCGGGAAGATCGACGAGCAGTACTTC. The resulting protein is CSASPSGKIDEQYF. The rearranged segments are TRBV20-1 and TRBJ2-7; TRBD2 agrees with 7 junctional bases. Per the germline V gene (reference sequence), DFQATT is the CDR1 and SNEGSKA is the CDR2. The junction shows trimming of 3 bases on V and 5 bases on J, and the gene matches do not reach 10 bases of it. The CDR3 has 14 amino acids, counting the end cysteine and phenylalanine. Kept here is only the CDR3 DNA, which spans 42 bases and is read in frame from base 1.